The 15 T cell receptor beta chains below come from one sample, sequenced in a study of early T cells in non-severe SARS-CoV-2 infection. Each CDR3 protein gets one entry after TCRdb re-called the 5' RACE reads with MiXCR. The sample contains about 58,000 distinct CDR3 sequences, about 13% of which appear only once. Sequenced material: whole blood. These receptors were taken from an adult who was a healthcare worker with PCR-confirmed SARS-CoV-2 infection or an uninfected control (not recorded which).

The V gene is TRBV20-1, the J gene TRBJ2-1, with D maybe TRBD2 (6 bases). Germline loops: CDR1 DFQATT, CDR2 SNEGSKA (reference sequence). This CDR3 has 13 residues. The V end was cut by 3 bases, the J end by 9 bases, with 15 bases between. The CDR3 reads CSARMGGSSEQFF. CDR3 coding DNA: TGCAGTGCTAGGATGGGGGGAAGTAGTGAGCAGTTCTTC.

This clonotype was counted at least ten times. The chain joins TRBV5-1 to TRBJ2-3, with D unclear. Per the germline V gene, CDR1 is SGHRS and CDR2 is YFSETQ. This CDR3 comprises 14 residues. Deletions cut 0 bases from V and 2 bases from J, with 7 bases between. The CDR3 DNA sequence: TGCGCCAGCAGCTTGGACTATCACACAGATACGCAGTATTTT. This translates into CASSLDYHTDTQYF. Together with reference TRBV5-1 and TRBJ2-3, the CDR3 gives the full variable domain: KAGVTQTPRYLIKTRGQQVTLSCSPISGHRSVSWYQQTPGQGLQFLFEYFSETQRNKGNFPGRFSGRQFSNSRSEMNVSTLELGDSALYLCASSLDYHTDTQYFGPGTRLTVL.

The rearrangement uses TRBV12-3 or TRBV12-4 and TRBJ2-5; 7 nucleotides agree with TRBD1. The CDR3 length is 14 residues. The V gene end was trimmed by 6 bases and the J gene end by 5 bases; junction bases not matched to a gene: 9. CDR3 sequence: CASRVDRALETQYF. DNA of the CDR3: TGTGCCAGCAGAGTAGACAGGGCCCTGGAGACCCAGTACTTC.

This chain uses TRBV11-2 with TRBJ2-7, with D unclear. This CDR3 comprises 17 residues. Germline V CDR1 and CDR2: SGHAT, FQNNGV. V was trimmed by 3 bases and J by 4 bases, leaving 22 bases between them. Here the CDR3 DNA reads TGTGCCAGCAGCTTTATTTCCCACCCCGCGGCGACATACGAGCAGTACTTC. It is translated as CASSFISHPAATYEQYF.

This rearrangement joins TRBV5-1 to TRBJ2-5; 8 positions match TRBD2. With V trimmed by 1 base and J by 5 bases, 7 bases remained unmatched. In germline, CDR1 is SGHRS, CDR2 YFSETQ. The CDR3 is made up of 15 amino acids. This chain's CDR3 is CASSLSSGSYETQYF. DNA of the CDR3: TGCGCCAGCAGCTTGTCTAGCGGGTCATATGAGACCCAGTACTTC.

The genes are TRBV5-6 and TRBJ2-7, with 9 positions matching TRBD1. Germline values: CDR1 SGHDT, CDR2 YYEEEE. J gave up 2 bases and V 3 bases, and 9 bases lay outside the gene matches. The CDR3 runs 16 residues. Written as DNA, the CDR3 is TGTGCCAGCAGCTCGAGGACAGGGGCTGTCCCCTACGAGCAGTACTTC. It encodes CASSSRTGAVPYEQYF.

This clonotype has just a few counts. The chain carries TRBV11-1 and TRBJ2-3, with 10 bases fitting TRBD2. CDR3 length equals 15 residues. The trim removed 5 bases at V and 3 bases at J, leaving 5 bases unmatched. Looked up from germline, CDR1 is SGHAT and CDR2 is FQDESV (reference sequence). The DNA for the CDR3 is TGTGCCAGCAGCGCTAGCGGGGGTGGAACAGATACGCAGTATTTT. Amino acids: CASSASGGGTDTQYF.

The CDR3 DNA follows: TGCGCCAGCAGCCCTAGACAGGGACAGGGCCAAGAGACCCAGTACTTC. Encoded protein: CASSPRQGQGQETQYF. The genes are TRBV5-1 and TRBJ2-5; 9 nucleotides match TRBD1. The CDR3 runs 16 residues. Trimming cost V 4 bases and J 1 base; bases outside gene matches: 8. The germline V gene encodes CDR1 SGHRS and CDR2 YFSETQ.

V is TRBV7-6 and J is TRBJ2-7, with 8 bases that match TRBD2. The CDR3 is 16 amino acids. The germline gives CDR1 SGHVS, CDR2 FNYEAQ. V dropped 1 base and J dropped 2; count of bases not matched to a gene: 7. The CDR3 nucleotides read TGTGCCAGCAGCTTAGTATCGGGAGGGCCACCCTACGAGCAGTACTTC. Its translation: CASSLVSGGPPYEQYF.

This clonotype has just a few counts. The chain has TRBV5-8 and TRBJ2-3; D not certain. The CDR3 totals 14 residues. The V gene's germline CDR1 is SGHTS and CDR2 YDEGEE. V lost 4 bases, J lost 3 bases, and 12 bases lay in between. DNA of the CDR3: TGTGCCAGCAGCCCTTTTACTGCGACAGATACGCAGTATTTT. This encodes CASSPFTATDTQYF.

Many counts were recorded for this clonotype. The J gene is TRBJ1-5, the V gene TRBV15; D is undetermined. Germline CDR1 LNHNV, CDR2 YYDKDF (reference sequence). This CDR3 is 14 amino acids long. V gave up 0 bases and J gave up 5 bases, with 8 bases separating them. CDR3 nucleotides: TGTGCCACCAGCAGAGATACGGGATATCAGCCCCAGCATTTT. This encodes CATSRDTGYQPQHF.

This clonotype was counted many times. This chain uses TRBV5-1 with TRBJ1-1; weak D call: TRBD1 (5 bases). The germline V and J ends were trimmed by 2 bases and 0 bases, with 11 bases remaining between them. The CDR3 consists of 15 residues. Per the germline V gene, CDR1 is SGHRS and CDR2 is YFSETQ. The CDR3 protein is CASSFGGSMNTEAFF. DNA for the CDR3: TGCGCCAGCAGCTTCGGGGGATCCATGAACACTGAAGCTTTCTTT.

The table lists this clonotype with many counts. The chain links TRBV7-9 to TRBJ1-4; 7 bases agree with TRBD1. This CDR3 is 15 amino acids long. Germline CDR1 reads SEHNR; CDR2 reads FQNEAQ (reference sequence). With 4 bases clipped from V and 8 bases from J, the junction kept 10 bases outside the gene matches. The CDR3 bases are TGTGCCAGCAGCTACCCGACAGGGCTGGGAGAAAAACTGTTTTTT. Encoded protein: CASSYPTGLGEKLFF.

The gene calls are TRBV28 and TRBJ2-1, with 13 bases identical to TRBD2. CDR1 is MDHEN, CDR2 SYDVKM, per germline. The CDR3 loop spans 15 amino acids. Unmatched junction bases numbered 6, after V lost 5 bases and J lost 8 bases. The CDR3 nucleotides are TGTGCCAGCAGTCCTGGGACTAGCGGGATATATGAGCAGTTCTTC. It is translated as CASSPGTSGIYEQFF. The full variable domain, in which reference TRBV28 and TRBJ2-1 provide the parts outside the CDR3, is DVKVTQSSRYLVKRTGEKVFLECVQDMDHENMFWYRQDPGLGLRLIYFSYDVKMKEKGDIPEGYSVSREKKERFSLILESASTNQTSMYLCASSPGTSGIYEQFFGPGTRLTVL.

The V call is TRBV29-1, the J call TRBJ1-1; D is unresolved. Germline V CDR1 and CDR2: SQVTM, ANQGSEA. The CDR3 extends over 13 amino acids. Trimming shortened V by 4 bases and J by 1 base, and 10 bases separated the two germline ends. The CDR3 sequence is CSVASTKNTEAFF. CDR3 sequence (DNA): TGCAGCGTTGCATCAACAAAGAACACTGAAGCTTTCTTT.